The clone carrying this T cell receptor (beta chain) was observed at least ten times. The sample is drawn from a study of blood T cell repertoires in COVID-19. Study in general: Samples taken during acute and convalescent COVID-19 were collected in the United States, Italy and Spain. PBMCs, B-cell-depleted T cells, or T cells provided the cDNA or gDNA that made up the material.

In the original analysis: Amplification of reference gene primers was used by the study to estimate nucleated cell counts. Assay: immunoSEQ multiplex PCR; the TCRdb copy retains only in-frame clones and omits some. V, J and clone size were drawn from that table, and D and trimming were deduced from the DNA. The repertoire holds about 270,000 clones, with around 86% as singletons. V lost 4 bases to trimming and J lost 3 bases, with 7 bases between them. Per the germline V gene, CDR1 is MDHEN and CDR2 is SYDVKM. The CDR3 runs 12 residues. The sequenced sample was peripheral blood. This TCR was sampled from a man aged 50-59 years with acute or convalescent COVID-19. This sequence joins TRBV28 and TRBJ2-7, with D unclear. The CDR3 sequence is CASSYQNYEQYF. The DNA for the CDR3 is TGTGCCAGCAGTTATCAGAACTACGAGCAGTACTTC. Looking up the rest from reference TRBV28 and TRBJ2-7 gives the full variable domain: DVKVTQSSRYLVKRTGEKVFLECVQDMDHENMFWYRQDPGLGLRLIYFSYDVKMKEKGDIPEGYSVSREKKERFSLILESASTNQTSMYLCASSYQNYEQYFGPGTRLTVT.